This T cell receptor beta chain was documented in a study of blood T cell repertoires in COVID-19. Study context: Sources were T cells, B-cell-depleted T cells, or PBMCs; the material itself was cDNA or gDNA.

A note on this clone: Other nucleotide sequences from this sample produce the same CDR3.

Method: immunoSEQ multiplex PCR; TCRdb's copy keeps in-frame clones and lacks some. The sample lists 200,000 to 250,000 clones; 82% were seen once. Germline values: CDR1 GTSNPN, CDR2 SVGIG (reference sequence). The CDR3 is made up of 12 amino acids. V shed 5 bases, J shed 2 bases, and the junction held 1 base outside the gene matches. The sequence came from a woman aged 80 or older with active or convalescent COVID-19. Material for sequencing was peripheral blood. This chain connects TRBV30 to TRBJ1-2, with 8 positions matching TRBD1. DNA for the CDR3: TGTGCCTGGGGACAGGGAAACTATGGCTACACCTTC. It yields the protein CAWGQGNYGYTF. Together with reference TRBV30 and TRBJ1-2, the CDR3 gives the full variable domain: SQTIHQWPATLVQPVGSPLSLECTVEGTSNPNLYWYRQAAGRGLQLLFYSVGIGQISSEVPQNLSASRPQDRQFILSSKKLLLSDSGFYLCAWGQGNYGYTFGSGTRLTVV.